This paragraph covers one T cell receptor (beta chain) sequence. Every donor gave about 9 milliliters of peripheral blood. This record belongs to a study of blood T cells in healthy people across ages. Germline V gene lookup returns CDR1 SGHNT and CDR2 YYREEE (reference sequence). The CDR3 is made up of 14 amino acids. V was trimmed by 2 bases and J by 5 bases, leaving 13 bases between them. A second about 7 to 12 cycle PCR used barcoded and J-beta primers. Tagging of each cDNA molecule was performed by a template-switch adaptor with 12 random nucleotides. Any given sample supplied a minimum of 3 million CDR3-containing paired-end reads. TCRdb used MiXCR to reprocess the 5' RACE reads, holding one entry per CDR3 protein. The data contain 1.8 million or so distinct CDR3 sequences, about two fifths of them singletons.

Sequencing was carried out using blood. The chain carries TRBV5-4 and TRBJ2-5, with TRBD2 as a possible D gene (5 bases). The sequence was collected from a human donor in good health. The CDR3 DNA reads TGTGCCAGCAGCTTAGTGAGCGAGGGTGAGACCCAGTACTTC. Protein product: CASSLVSEGETQYF.